One and the same sample provided the 12 T cell receptor beta chains below, sequenced in a study of Ad26.COV2.S vaccination and SARS-CoV-2 variants. Treatment given: roughly 18 received Ad26.COV2.S at low or high dose, single or two shots; about 5 received placebo; per-sample allocation not given. Repertoires come from day 63 after the first vaccine or placebo injection. TCRdb keeps only in-frame clones here, not all; method: immunoSEQ multiplex PCR. The data hold roughly 240,000 clones, with approximately 87% observed a single time. The material was peripheral blood, obtained in a trial of Ad26.COV2.S vaccine versus placebo. Source of these receptors: a person between 18 and 65 years old who received the Ad26.COV2.S COVID-19 vaccine or a placebo.

The V and J genes are TRBV28 and TRBJ1-4, with D perhaps matching TRBD1 (6 bases). With 5 bases removed from V and 8 bases from J, the gap between germline ends came to 15 bases. The CDR3 has 14 residues. Germline V gene data show CDR1 as MDHEN and CDR2 as SYDVKM. In DNA form, the CDR3 reads TGTGCCAGCAGTCCCGACAGGAATGTGGAAAAACTGTTTTTT. Translated, it gives CASSPDRNVEKLFF.

The chain combines TRBV9 with TRBJ1-5; D gene uncertain. Germline V gene sequence: CDR1 SGDLS, CDR2 YYNGEE. The CDR3 length is 14 residues. V was pared by 0 bases and J by 2 bases, with 6 bases between. The CDR3 nucleotides read TGTGCCAGCAGCGTAGATCTGGGCAATCAGCCCCAGCATTTT. Residues: CASSVDLGNQPQHF.

The chain has TRBV7-2 and TRBJ2-3, with unresolved D. CDR3 length: 14 residues. Germline CDR1 and CDR2: SGHTA and FQGNSA. V was clipped by 8 bases and J by 2 bases, with 14 bases between them. CDR3 coding DNA: TGTGCCAGCGGACGTGACCCCTTCACAGATACGCAGTATTTT. It codes for CASGRDPFTDTQYF.

V and J are TRBV7-9 and TRBJ2-3; D is uncertain. This CDR3 is 14 amino acids long. Germline CDR1 SEHNR, CDR2 FQNEAQ (reference sequence). Between the trimmed V and J ends, which lost 3 bases and 0 bases, there was a span of 7 bases. In nucleotides, the CDR3 is TGTGCCAGCAGCTTCTGGGATAGCACAGATACGCAGTATTTT. Translation gives CASSFWDSTDTQYF.

The V call is TRBV27, the J call TRBJ2-1; D unclear. CDR1 is MNHEY, CDR2 SMNVEV, per germline (reference sequence). The CDR3 runs 13 residues. The V gene lost 5 bases and the J gene lost 7 bases, with 12 bases spanning the gap. The CDR3 region has the DNA TGTGCCAGCAGTCGTTTTAGCTGGAATGAGCAGTTCTTC. Protein product: CASSRFSWNEQFF.

This clone was counted a single time. The gene calls are TRBV18 and TRBJ1-1, with unresolved D. CDR3 length: 13 residues. V was pared by 1 base and J by 0 bases, with 3 bases between. Per germline, CDR1 KGHSH and CDR2 LQKENI. CDR3 DNA sequence: TGTGCCAGCTCACCACGGATGAACACTGAAGCTTTCTTT. Amino acid sequence: CASSPRMNTEAFF.

V usage is TRBV5-5 and J usage is TRBJ2-6; possible D gene TRBD1, 5 bases. Trimming took off 0 bases at V and 0 bases at J, with 16 bases between the two ends. Germline V CDR1 and CDR2: SGHKS, YYEKEE (reference sequence). This CDR3 is built from 19 residues. This chain's CDR3 is CASSLVFPDRRSGANVLTF. In nucleotides, the CDR3 is TGTGCCAGCAGCTTGGTGTTTCCCGACAGACGCTCTGGGGCCAACGTCCTGACTTTC. The whole variable domain, remainder taken from reference TRBV5-5 and TRBJ2-6, is DAGVTQSPTHLIKTRGQQVTLRCSPISGHKSVSWYQQVLGQGPQFIFQYYEKEERGRGNFPDRFSARQFPNYSSELNVNALLLGDSALYLCASSLVFPDRRSGANVLTFGAGSRLTVL.

The rearrangement uses TRBV24-1 and TRBJ2-1; possible D gene TRBD1, 6 bases. The CDR3 covers 14 residues. The germline CDR1 and CDR2 sequences are KGHDR and SFDVKD. The V and J ends lost 5 bases and 5 bases respectively, with 12 bases between them. The CDR3 sequence is CATSASGANNEQFF. CDR3 coding DNA: TGTGCCACCAGTGCGTCAGGGGCAAACAATGAGCAGTTCTTC.

The chain has TRBV18 and TRBJ1-4; D unclear. Between the trimmed V and J ends, which lost 3 bases and 7 bases, there was a span of 12 bases. This CDR3 region has 14 residues. In germline, CDR1 is KGHSH, CDR2 LQKENI. The chain's CDR3 is CASSPRTASEKLFF. In DNA form, the CDR3 reads TGTGCCAGCTCACCTCGGACGGCTTCTGAAAAACTGTTTTTT. The full variable domain, completed using reference TRBV18 and TRBJ1-4, is NAGVMQNPRHLVRRRGQEARLRCSPMKGHSHVYWYRQLPEEGLKFMVYLQKENIIDESGMPKERFSAEFPKEGPSILRIQQVVRGDSAAYFCASSPRTASEKLFFGSGTQLSVL.

The CDR3 reads CASGRGGSYEQYF. DNA for the CDR3: TGTGCCAGCGGTCGCGGGGGTTCCTACGAGCAGTACTTC. The chain has TRBV7-3 and TRBJ2-7; TRBD2 matches 7 bases. CDR3 length equals 13 residues. CDR1 and CDR2 (germline): SGHTA, FQGTGA. Unmatched junction bases numbered 5, after V lost 8 bases and J lost 1 base.

This clone was seen just once. This rearrangement joins TRBV15 to TRBJ2-1; D might be TRBD1 (5 bases). Germline assignment: CDR1 LNHNV and CDR2 YYDKDF (reference sequence). This CDR3 is 15 amino acids long. Trimming removed 2 bases at V and 0 bases at J, with 8 bases between. CDR3 loop: CATSRSGSSYNEQFF. As DNA, the CDR3 is TGTGCCACCAGCAGATCAGGGTCCTCCTACAATGAGCAGTTCTTC.

This chain joins TRBV28 and TRBJ1-1; the D gene is possibly TRBD1 (6 bases). The CDR3 extends over 14 amino acids. Trimming cost V 6 bases and J 5 bases, with 16 bases left between them. Germline CDR1 is MDHEN and CDR2 is SYDVKM. CDR3 bases: TGTGCCAGCAGGGGCCAGGGGCAGGTTACTGAAGCTTTCTTT. Translation: CASRGQGQVTEAFF.